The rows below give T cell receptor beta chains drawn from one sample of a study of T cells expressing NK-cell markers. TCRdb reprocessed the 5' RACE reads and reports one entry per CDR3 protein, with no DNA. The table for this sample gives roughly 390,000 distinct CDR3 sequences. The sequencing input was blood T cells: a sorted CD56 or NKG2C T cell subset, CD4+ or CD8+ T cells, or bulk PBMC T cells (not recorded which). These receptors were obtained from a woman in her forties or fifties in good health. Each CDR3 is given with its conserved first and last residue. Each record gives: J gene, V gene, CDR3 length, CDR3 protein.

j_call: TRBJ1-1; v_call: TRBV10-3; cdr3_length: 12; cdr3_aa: CAIRGRSTEAFF
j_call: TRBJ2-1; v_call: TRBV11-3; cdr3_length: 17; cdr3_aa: CASSLGTASGSYNEQFF
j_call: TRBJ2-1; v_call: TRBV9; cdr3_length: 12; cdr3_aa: CASSPFRDSPFF
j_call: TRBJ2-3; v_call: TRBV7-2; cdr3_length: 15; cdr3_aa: CASSLVGTSGTTQYF
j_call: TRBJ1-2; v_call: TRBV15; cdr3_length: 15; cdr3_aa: CATRDTKRAIYGYTF
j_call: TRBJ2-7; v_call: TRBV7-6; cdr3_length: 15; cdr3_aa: CASSPTNRGSYEQYF
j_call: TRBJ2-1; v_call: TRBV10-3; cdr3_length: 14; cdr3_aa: CAISDTPLYNEQFF
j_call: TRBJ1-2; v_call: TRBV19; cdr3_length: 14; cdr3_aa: CASDMGGTGVGYTF
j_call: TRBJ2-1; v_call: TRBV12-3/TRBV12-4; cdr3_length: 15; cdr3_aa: CASSLEPPGFDEQFF
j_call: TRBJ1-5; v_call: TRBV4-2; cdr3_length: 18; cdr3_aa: CASSQDPRTGGANQPQHF
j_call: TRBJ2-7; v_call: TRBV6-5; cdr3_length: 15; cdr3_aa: CASSYKTGGEGEQYF
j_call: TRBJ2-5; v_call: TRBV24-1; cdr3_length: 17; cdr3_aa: CATSDLRTSGVQETQYF